The rows below give T cell receptor beta chains drawn from one sample of a study of blood T cell repertoires in COVID-19. The repertoire was sequenced with immunoSEQ multiplex PCR; TCRdb's copy has only in-frame clones and lacks some. The sample lists 250,000 or so clones, 86% occurring once. Sequences were obtained from PBMCs or T cells enriched from blood (not recorded which). The source is a woman between 45 and 65 years old who had recovered from COVID-19. Each CDR3 is given with its conserved first and last residue. The order of the fields is J gene, CDR3 length, clone size, V gene, D gene, CDR3 protein, CDR3 DNA. D genes are given only for firm matches. Size values are once, few and many counts, or a class for expanded clones, and some rows have none.

>TRBJ1-2|14|-|TRBV4-2|TRBD1
CASSHAGQGGGYTF
TGTGCCAGCAGCCACGCGGGACAGGGAGGCGGCTACACCTTC
>TRBJ2-5|19|few|TRBV6-2/TRBV6-3|TRBD2
CASSTVTIEGLAVSGTQYF
TGTGCCAGCAGTACAGTTACTATTGAGGGGCTAGCGGTCTCAGGGACCCAGTACTTC
>TRBJ2-7|15|-|TRBV10-3|TRBD2
CAISELGTSDYEQYF
TGTGCCATCAGTGAGTTAGGGACTAGTGACTACGAGCAGTACTTC
>TRBJ2-7|15|-|TRBV9|TRBD2
CASSPGGGQPYEQYF
TGTGCCAGCAGCCCCGGGGGGGGTCAGCCCTACGAGCAGTACTTC
>TRBJ2-3|15|-|TRBV29-1|-
CSVLKPQGGSDTQYF
TGCAGCGTCCTTAAGCCCCAGGGCGGATCAGATACGCAGTATTTT
>TRBJ1-1|13|few|TRBV7-3|TRBD1
CASSIQGITEAFF
TGTGCCAGCAGCATACAGGGGATTACTGAAGCTTTCTTT
>TRBJ2-7|11|-|TRBV5-6|-
CASSLGGTMGF
TGTGCCAGCAGCCTCGGGGGAACGATGGGATTC
>TRBJ2-7|13|-|TRBV7-3|-
CASSLIGSGEQYF
TGTGCCAGCAGCTTAATCGGGTCTGGCGAGCAGTACTTC
>TRBJ1-1|15|-|TRBV27|-
CASSQYAGLNTEAFF
TGTGCCAGCAGCCAATATGCGGGTTTGAACACTGAAGCTTTCTTT
>TRBJ2-1|13|-|TRBV12-3/TRBV12-4|TRBD2
CASRLAGGLEQFF
TGTGCCAGCAGGTTAGCGGGGGGGCTGGAGCAGTTCTTC
>TRBJ1-5|14|-|TRBV2|TRBD1
CASSGQGAYQPQHF
TGTGCCAGCAGTGGACAGGGGGCGTATCAGCCCCAGCATTTT
>TRBJ1-2|14|-|TRBV11-2|TRBD1
CASRGTGGPYGYTF
TGTGCCAGCAGGGGAACAGGGGGTCCGTATGGCTACACCTTC
>TRBJ2-3|16|-|TRBV7-9|TRBD2
CASRPGLAGSFDTQYF
TGTGCCAGCAGACCGGGACTAGCGGGATCGTTCGATACGCAGTATTTT
>TRBJ1-1|16|-|TRBV7-8|-
CASSFLQGLMNTEAFF
TGTGCCAGCAGCTTTCTTCAGGGACTCATGAACACTGAAGCTTTCTTT
>TRBJ1-6|15|-|TRBV30|-
CAWSVRALNNSPLHF
TGTGCCTGGAGTGTACGAGCTCTAAATAATTCACCCCTCCACTTT
>TRBJ2-7|17|-|TRBV11-3|TRBD1
CASSLEMTGLTPGEQYF
TGTGCCAGCAGCTTAGAGATGACAGGGCTGACCCCCGGCGAGCAGTACTTC
>TRBJ2-1|13|-|TRBV6-2/TRBV6-3|TRBD2
CASSGTSYNEQFF
TGTGCCAGCAGTGGGACTAGCTACAATGAGCAGTTCTTC
>TRBJ2-2|16|few|TRBV7-9|TRBD2
CASSFRTSGKDGELFF
TGTGCCAGCAGCTTTAGGACTAGCGGGAAGGACGGGGAGCTGTTTTTT
>TRBJ1-1|16|-|TRBV2|-
CASSEGGGVILTEAFF
TGTGCCAGCAGTGAGGGCGGGGGGGTTATCCTCACTGAAGCTTTCTTT
>TRBJ2-5|15|few|TRBV3-1/TRBV3-2|TRBD1
CASSQSPTGVETQYF
TGTGCCAGCAGCCAATCCCCGACAGGGGTGGAGACCCAGTACTTC
>TRBJ2-3|14|once|TRBV7-9|TRBD1
CASSLDRSTDTQYF
TGTGCCAGCAGCTTGGACAGGAGCACAGATACGCAGTATTTT
>TRBJ2-1|12|-|TRBV5-4|-
CASSLALNEQFF
TGTGCCAGCAGCTTAGCTTTAAATGAGCAGTTCTTC
>TRBJ2-1|19|-|TRBV21-1|-
CASSKVTRLAESSYNEQFF
TGTGCCAGCAGCAAAGTCACCCGACTAGCGGAGAGCTCCTACAATGAGCAGTTCTTC
>TRBJ2-3|14|once|TRBV4-3|-
CASSQGLEGDTQYF
TGCGCCAGCAGCCAAGGACTAGAAGGGGATACGCAGTATTTT
>TRBJ2-3|18|-|TRBV4-2|TRBD2
CASSPGLAGAPSTDTQYF
TGTGCCAGCAGCCCGGGACTAGCGGGCGCCCCTAGCACAGATACGCAGTATTTT
>TRBJ2-1|15|-|TRBV5-1|TRBD1
CASSPSGGAYNEQFF
TGCGCCAGCAGCCCCTCAGGGGGAGCTTACAATGAGCAGTTCTTC
>TRBJ2-1|15|-|TRBV3-1/TRBV3-2|-
CASSQVTGTRIEQFF
TGTGCCAGCAGCCAAGTGACAGGGACTAGGATTGAGCAGTTCTTC
>TRBJ1-1|14|many|TRBV4-3|-
CASSQGLGVTEAFF
TGCGCCAGCAGCCAAGGGTTGGGCGTCACTGAAGCTTTCTTT
>TRBJ2-7|15|-|TRBV7-9|-
CASSFPTSGGHEQYF
TGTGCCAGCAGCTTTCCTACCTCCGGGGGTCACGAGCAGTACTTC